This TCR beta chain comes out of a study of cytomegalovirus exposure and HLA in healthy donors. Study-level points and caveats: In a later analysis, HLA-C alleles had the fewest associated TCRs, DRB1 alleles the most. For cytomegalovirus status, the classifier reportedly gave diagnoses with high specificity and sensitivity.

Concerning this clone: Its antigen is unknown.

The PCR was carried out with 60 Vbeta primers and 13 Jbeta primers. Generated by immunoSEQ multiplex PCR, the TCRdb table keeps only in-frame clones and is missing some. The sample has some 180,000 clones; around 80% are singletons. This receptor was obtained from a man aged 18-30 years in good health and CMV-seronegative. Sequencing was carried out using PBMCs.

For the CDR3, the DNA is TGTGCCAGCAGCCCAGAGGGTGCAACTAATGAAAAACTGTTTTTT. Protein product: CASSPEGATNEKLFF. The J gene is TRBJ1-4, the V gene TRBV6-6; D gene uncertain. The CDR3 runs to 15 residues. Per the germline V gene, CDR1 is MNHNY and CDR2 is SVGAGI (reference sequence). Trimming pared 6 bases from V and 0 bases from J, leaving 11 bases between.